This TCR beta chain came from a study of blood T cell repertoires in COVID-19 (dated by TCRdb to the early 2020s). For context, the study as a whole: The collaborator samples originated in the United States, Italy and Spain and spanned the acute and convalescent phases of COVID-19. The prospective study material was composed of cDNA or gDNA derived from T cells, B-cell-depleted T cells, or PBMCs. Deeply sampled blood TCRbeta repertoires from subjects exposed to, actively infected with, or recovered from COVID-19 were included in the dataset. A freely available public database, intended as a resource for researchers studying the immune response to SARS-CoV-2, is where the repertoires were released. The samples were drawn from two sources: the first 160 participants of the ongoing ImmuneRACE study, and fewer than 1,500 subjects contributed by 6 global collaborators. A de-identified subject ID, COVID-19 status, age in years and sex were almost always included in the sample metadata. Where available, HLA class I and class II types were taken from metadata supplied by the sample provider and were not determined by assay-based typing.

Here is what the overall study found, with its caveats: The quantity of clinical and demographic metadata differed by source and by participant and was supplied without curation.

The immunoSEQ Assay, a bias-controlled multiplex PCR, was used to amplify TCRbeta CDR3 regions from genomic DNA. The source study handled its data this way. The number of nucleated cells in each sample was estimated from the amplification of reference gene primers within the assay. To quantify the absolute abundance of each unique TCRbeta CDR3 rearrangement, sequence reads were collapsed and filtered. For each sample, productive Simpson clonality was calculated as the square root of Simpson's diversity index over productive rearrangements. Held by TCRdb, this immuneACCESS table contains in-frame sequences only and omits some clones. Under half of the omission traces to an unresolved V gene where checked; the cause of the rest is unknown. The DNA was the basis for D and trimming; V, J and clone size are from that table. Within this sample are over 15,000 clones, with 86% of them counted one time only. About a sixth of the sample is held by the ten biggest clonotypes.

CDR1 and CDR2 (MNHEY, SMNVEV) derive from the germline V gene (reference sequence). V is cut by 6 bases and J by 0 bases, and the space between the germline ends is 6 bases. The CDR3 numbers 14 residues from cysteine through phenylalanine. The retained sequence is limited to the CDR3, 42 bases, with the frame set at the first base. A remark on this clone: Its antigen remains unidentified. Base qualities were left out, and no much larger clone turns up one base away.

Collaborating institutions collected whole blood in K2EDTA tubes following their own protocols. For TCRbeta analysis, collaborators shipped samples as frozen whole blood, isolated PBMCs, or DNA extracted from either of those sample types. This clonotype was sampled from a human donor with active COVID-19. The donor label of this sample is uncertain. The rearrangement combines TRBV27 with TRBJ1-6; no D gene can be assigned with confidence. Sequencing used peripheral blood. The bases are TGTGCCAGCAGCCCACACTCCTATAATTCACCCCTCCACTTT. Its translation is CASSPHSYNSPLHF.